These 24 T cell receptor beta chains share one sample of origin, sequenced in a study of T cell repertoires in cytomegalovirus infection. MiXCR, applied by TCRdb to the reads, yields one record per CDR3 protein. Among around 210,000 distinct CDR3 sequences listed, 6.5% were seen once. Sample: PBMCs. The receptors stem from a human donor in good health (CMV status not recorded). Some clones in this sample may be carry-over from other donors' samples.

This clonotype showed up just a few times. The chain has TRBV20-1 and TRBJ2-7; 11 nucleotides line up with TRBD2. This CDR3 comprises 15 residues. Germline CDR1 DFQATT, CDR2 SNEGSKA (reference sequence). The junction had 8 bases not matched to a gene; V was cut back by 5 bases and J by 2 bases. The CDR3 sequence is CSAGTSGGIAYEQYF. CDR3 in DNA: TGCAGTGCTGGGACTAGCGGAGGAATCGCCTACGAGCAGTACTTC.

The V call is TRBV12-3 or TRBV12-4, the J call TRBJ1-5; D is perhaps TRBD1 (6 bases). The CDR3 contains 14 residues. V shed 6 bases and J shed 7 bases, with 16 bases lying between them. DNA for the CDR3: TGTGCCAGCAGCTACGACAGGCGCGGCCAGCCCCAGCATTTT. This translates into CASSYDRRGQPQHF.

About this clonotype: Since a much larger clone is just one base distant, this may be a read error. Without the conserved terminal phenylalanine or tryptophan, this CDR3 likely stems from a read error. This chain joins TRBV4-3 and TRBJ2-6, with D perhaps being TRBD1 or TRBD2 (6 bases each). In germline, CDR1 is LGHNA, CDR2 YSLEER. The CDR3 is 18 residues long. V dropped 3 bases and J dropped 1 base, with 16 bases sitting between them. The CDR3 region is CASSQNLGGGSGANVLTS. The DNA of the CDR3 is TGCGCCAGCAGCCAGAATTTAGGAGGGGGGTCTGGGGCCAACGTCCTGACTTCC.

This clonotype was found many times. This chain links TRBV10-3 with TRBJ2-5; 9 positions match TRBD1. Germline V gene lookup returns CDR1 ENHRY and CDR2 SYGVKD. The junction had 24 bases not matched to a gene; V was cut back by 0 bases and J by 10 bases. The CDR3 runs 20 residues. CDR3 region: CAISESKRTGVLSSKRGQYF. The CDR3 DNA sequence: TGTGCCATCAGTGAGTCGAAGAGGACAGGGGTATTGAGTTCCAAGAGAGGCCAGTACTTC.

This clonotype was seen many times. This chain joins TRBV30 and TRBJ1-6; D possibly corresponds to TRBD1 (5 bases). CDR3 length equals 16 residues. Germline V gives CDR1 GTSNPN, CDR2 SVGIG (reference sequence). Trimming removed 0 bases from V and 2 bases from J, with 11 bases in between. CDR3 DNA: TGTGCCTGGAGTGTGTTAGGGGCCGCCTATAATTCACCCCTCCACTTT. It is translated as CAWSVLGAAYNSPLHF. Full variable domain (missing parts from reference TRBV30 and TRBJ1-6): SQTIHQWPATLVQPVGSPLSLECTVEGTSNPNLYWYRQAAGRGLQLLFYSVGIGQISSEVPQNLSASRPQDRQFILSSKKLLLSDSGFYLCAWSVLGAAYNSPLHFGNGTRLTVT.

This clonotype was counted at least ten times. This rearrangement joins TRBV29-1 to TRBJ1-1; D unclear. Looked up from germline, CDR1 is SQVTM and CDR2 is ANQGSEA. V was pared by 4 bases and J by 6 bases, with 9 bases between. There are 11 residues in the CDR3. In DNA, the CDR3 is TGCAGCGTTGCCGACGACGCTGAAGCTTTCTTT. Its translation: CSVADDAEAFF. The whole variable domain, remainder taken from reference TRBV29-1 and TRBJ1-1, is SAVISQKPSRDICQRGTSLTIQCQVDSQVTMMFWYRQQPGQSLTLIATANQGSEATYESGFVIDKFPISRPNLTFSTLTVSNMSPEDSSIYLCSVADDAEAFFGQGTRLTVV.

This clonotype has a count of ten or more. DNA for the CDR3: TGCAGCGTTTCGACGGTAGGCGTTGAAAAACTGTTTTTT. This codes for CSVSTVGVEKLFF. The rearrangement uses TRBV29-1 and TRBJ1-4; D is ambiguous. V was pared by 5 bases and J by 7 bases, with 14 bases between. This CDR3 is built from 13 residues. Germline loops: CDR1 SQVTM, CDR2 ANQGSEA. Full variable domain (outside the CDR3, taken from reference TRBV29-1 and TRBJ1-4): SAVISQKPSRDICQRGTSLTIQCQVDSQVTMMFWYRQQPGQSLTLIATANQGSEATYESGFVIDKFPISRPNLTFSTLTVSNMSPEDSSIYLCSVSTVGVEKLFFGSGTQLSVL.

This clonotype was observed at least ten times. The chain is built from TRBV6-5 and TRBJ2-1; TRBD1 is a possible D gene (5 bases). V was cut by 2 bases and J by 6 bases, with 11 bases left in between. Germline V gene sequence: CDR1 MNHEY, CDR2 SVGAGI. The CDR3 loop spans 14 amino acids. CDR3 DNA: TGTGCCAGCAGTTACGGGGCCAAGGGCAATGAGCAGTTCTTC. Translating it yields CASSYGAKGNEQFF.

This clonotype showed up many times. The rearrangement uses TRBV7-6 and TRBJ1-1; 7 bases match TRBD1. CDR1 and CDR2 (germline): SGHVS, FNYEAQ. V was pared by 1 base and J by 1 base, with 9 bases of the junction left unmatched. This CDR3 is 17 amino acids long. CDR3: CASSLGGWGTANTEAFF. In DNA, the CDR3 is TGTGCCAGCAGCTTAGGTGGGTGGGGGACAGCGAACACTGAAGCTTTCTTT.

This clonotype was found many times. The chain employs TRBV7-2 and TRBJ2-5, with D unclear. Trimming cost V 3 bases and J 5 bases, with 13 bases left between them. CDR1 is SGHTA and CDR2 is FQGNSA in the germline V gene. This CDR3 is built from 14 residues. The CDR3 DNA is TGTGCCAGCAGCTTGATTTCTACTACGGAGACCCAGTACTTC. It yields the protein CASSLISTTETQYF.

This clonotype was detected ten times or more. The chain employs TRBV20-1 and TRBJ2-3; D uncertain. Germline values: CDR1 DFQATT, CDR2 SNEGSKA (reference sequence). This CDR3 spans 16 amino acids. With 6 bases removed from V and 1 base from J, the gap between germline ends came to 20 bases. CDR3 coding DNA: TGCAGTGCGCTAGACATCGCAGCGCGCCGCACAGATACGCAGTATTTT. It codes for CSALDIAARRTDTQYF.

This clonotype was detected ten times or more. The chain links TRBV2 to TRBJ2-7, with D perhaps matching TRBD1 or TRBD2 (6 bases each). This CDR3 is 16 amino acids long. Germline loops: CDR1 SNHLY, CDR2 FYNNEI. Trimming left V 0 bases short and J 0 bases short, with 12 bases between. The CDR3 here is CASSEAGGPSSYEQYF. CDR3 DNA: TGTGCCAGCAGTGAAGCGGGGGGCCCGAGCTCCTACGAGCAGTACTTC.

In its sample, this clonotype was seen many times. V and J are TRBV19 and TRBJ1-2; the D gene is possibly TRBD1 (5 bases). The CDR3 contains 13 residues. Per the germline V gene, CDR1 is LNHDA and CDR2 is SQIVND (reference sequence). V was pared by 4 bases and J by 3 bases, with 9 bases between. CDR3 nucleotides: TGTGCCAGTAGTACAGGGTTTGACTATGGCTACACCTTC. Encoded protein: CASSTGFDYGYTF.

V gene TRBV5-1 combines with J gene TRBJ1-1, with 7 bases matching TRBD1. After removal of 1 base from V and 4 bases from J, the junction contained 10 bases not matched to a gene. This CDR3 is built from 16 residues. The germline V gene has CDR1 SGHRS and CDR2 YFSETQ. The CDR3 is CASSLRQGVWGTEAFF. The CDR3 coding sequence is TGCGCCAGCAGCTTGAGGCAGGGGGTCTGGGGCACTGAAGCTTTCTTT.

In this sample, this clonotype turned up many times. The V gene is TRBV24-1, the J gene TRBJ2-2, with TRBD2 identical over 13 bases. The CDR3 loop spans 16 amino acids. With V trimmed by 12 bases and J by 6 bases, 12 bases remained unmatched. Looked up from germline, CDR1 is KGHDR and CDR2 is SFDVKD. In nucleotides, the CDR3 is TGTGCCGCCCAGGGACTAGCGGGGCGGGGAGCCGGGGAGCTGTTTTTT. Translation: CAAQGLAGRGAGELFF.

This clonotype was counted at least ten times. The gene calls are TRBV7-2 and TRBJ2-7, with D hard to call. CDR3 length: 14 residues. V was pared by 4 bases and J by 0 bases, with 10 bases between. The germline gives CDR1 SGHTA, CDR2 FQGNSA. The CDR3 region is CASSYRDNSYEQYF. The CDR3, as DNA: TGTGCCAGCAGCTATAGAGATAACTCCTACGAGCAGTACTTC.

This clonotype came up many times. The V call is TRBV3-1, the J call TRBJ2-4; 8 bases match TRBD2. Germline V gene sequence: CDR1 LGHDT, CDR2 YNNKEL (reference sequence). This CDR3 comprises 16 residues. V gave up 1 base and J gave up 7 bases; unmatched junction bases: 9. In nucleotides, the CDR3 is TGTGCCAGCAGCCAAGCGCAGACCGGGGGGGGGAACATTCAGTACTTC. It codes for CASSQAQTGGGNIQYF.

This clonotype was detected ten times or more. The chain employs TRBV6-2 or TRBV6-3 and TRBJ2-4; D unresolved. V was trimmed by 0 bases and J by 2 bases, leaving 20 bases between them. Germline loops: CDR1 MNHEY, CDR2 SVGEGT. The CDR3 totals 19 residues. CDR3 residues: CASSYSIPRRDGTKNIQYF. CDR3 nucleotides: TGTGCCAGCAGTTACTCGATCCCCCGAAGGGATGGGACCAAAAACATTCAGTACTTC.

This clonotype has ten or more counts. The J gene is TRBJ2-7, the V gene TRBV28, with D uncertain. Germline V gene sequence: CDR1 MDHEN, CDR2 SYDVKM. V lost 8 bases to trimming and J lost 4 bases, with 15 bases between them. The CDR3 runs to 13 residues. In DNA form, the CDR3 reads TGTGCCAGCTCTCCCGGCCTTCAATACGAGCAGTACTTC. Translating it yields CASSPGLQYEQYF.

Ten or more counts support this clonotype. The CDR3 sequence is CASSLSGTSGGETQYF. In nucleotides, the CDR3 is TGTGCCAGCAGCTTATCCGGGACTAGCGGGGGAGAGACCCAGTACTTC. This sequence joins TRBV7-2 and TRBJ2-5; TRBD2 aligns across 14 bases. V gave up 2 bases and J gave up 4 bases; unmatched junction bases: 3. Looked up from germline, CDR1 is SGHTA and CDR2 is FQGNSA. The CDR3 extends over 16 amino acids.

This clonotype was picked up many times. The V gene is TRBV29-1, the J gene TRBJ1-1; no reliable D call. Germline values: CDR1 SQVTM, CDR2 ANQGSEA. Deletions cut 7 bases from V and 0 bases from J, with 15 bases between. This CDR3 spans 14 amino acids. The CDR3 DNA sequence: TGCAGCGCCGTCGGACCGCGACTGAACACTGAAGCTTTCTTT. Translating it yields CSAVGPRLNTEAFF.

In this sample, this clonotype turned up many times. The chain combines TRBV12-3 or TRBV12-4 with TRBJ1-6, with D unclear. This CDR3 is built from 13 residues. Trimming took off 3 bases at V and 11 bases at J, with 11 bases between the two ends. The CDR3, as DNA: TGTGCCAGCAGTTTGAACTCGGAGCCACCCCTCCACTTT. Protein product: CASSLNSEPPLHF.

There are many counts of this clonotype. This chain links TRBV12-3 or TRBV12-4 with TRBJ1-2; D gene uncertain. This CDR3 is 12 amino acids long. V was pared by 6 bases and J by 8 bases, with 13 bases between. The CDR3 sequence: CASSQRGNGYTF. The CDR3 region has the DNA TGTGCCAGCAGCCAGCGAGGAAACGGCTACACCTTC.

This clonotype was counted many times. This chain uses TRBV5-1 with TRBJ1-2; the match to TRBD1 covers 9 bases. Trimming took 4 bases from V and 7 from J; bases not matched to a gene: 8. This CDR3 contains 14 residues. Germline assignment: CDR1 SGHRS and CDR2 YFSETQ. The CDR3 sequence: CASSPGQGLAGYTF. The CDR3 DNA is TGCGCCAGCAGCCCGGGACAGGGTTTGGCTGGCTACACCTTC.